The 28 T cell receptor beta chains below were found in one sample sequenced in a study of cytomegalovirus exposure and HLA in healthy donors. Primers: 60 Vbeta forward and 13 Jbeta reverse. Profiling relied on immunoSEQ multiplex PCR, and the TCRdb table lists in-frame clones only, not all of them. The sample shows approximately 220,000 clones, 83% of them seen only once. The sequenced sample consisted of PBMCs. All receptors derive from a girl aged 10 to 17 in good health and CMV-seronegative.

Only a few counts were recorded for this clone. The DNA for the CDR3 is TGTGCCTCCACCGGGGACAGGGAGAGTTCACCCCTCCACTTT. This translates into CASTGDRESSPLHF. The V call is TRBV6-1, the J call TRBJ1-6, with 9 bases aligning to TRBD1. V was clipped by 11 bases and J by 9 bases; unmatched bases: 11. Germline V gene lookup returns CDR1 MNHNS and CDR2 SASEGT. The CDR3 totals 14 residues.

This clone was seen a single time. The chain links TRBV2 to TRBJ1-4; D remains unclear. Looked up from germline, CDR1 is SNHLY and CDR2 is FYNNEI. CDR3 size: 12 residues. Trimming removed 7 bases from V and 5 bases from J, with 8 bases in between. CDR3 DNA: TGTGCCAGCACGATCGGGAATGAAAAACTGTTTTTT. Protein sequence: CASTIGNEKLFF.

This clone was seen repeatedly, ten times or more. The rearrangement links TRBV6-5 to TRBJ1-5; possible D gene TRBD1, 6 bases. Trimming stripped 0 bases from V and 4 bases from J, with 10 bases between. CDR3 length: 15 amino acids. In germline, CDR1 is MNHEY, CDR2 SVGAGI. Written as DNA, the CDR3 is TGTGCCAGCAGTTACTCGGCAGGGGTAAATCAGCCCCAGCATTTT. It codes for CASSYSAGVNQPQHF.

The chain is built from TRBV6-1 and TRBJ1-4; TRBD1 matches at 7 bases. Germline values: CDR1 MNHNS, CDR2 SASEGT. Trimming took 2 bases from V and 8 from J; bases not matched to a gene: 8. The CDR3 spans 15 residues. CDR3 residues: CASSERAGGYEKLFF. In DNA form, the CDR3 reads TGTGCCAGCAGTGAAAGGGCAGGGGGGTACGAAAAACTGTTTTTT.

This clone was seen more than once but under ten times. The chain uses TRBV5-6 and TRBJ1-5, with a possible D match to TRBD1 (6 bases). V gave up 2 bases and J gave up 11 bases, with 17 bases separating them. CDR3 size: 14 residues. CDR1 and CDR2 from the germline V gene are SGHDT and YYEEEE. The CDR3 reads CASSFRQAIKTQHF. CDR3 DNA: TGTGCCAGCAGCTTCAGACAGGCAATTAAGACCCAGCATTTT.

The CDR3 spells CASSYTGTMNTEAFF. CDR3 DNA sequence: TGTGCCAGCAGCTACACCGGGACAATGAACACTGAAGCTTTCTTT. The chain uses TRBV7-9 and TRBJ1-1, with D possibly matching TRBD1 (6 bases). The germline CDR1 and CDR2 sequences are SEHNR and FQNEAQ (reference sequence). The V and J ends lost 4 bases and 0 bases respectively, with 12 bases between them. The CDR3 is made up of 15 amino acids.

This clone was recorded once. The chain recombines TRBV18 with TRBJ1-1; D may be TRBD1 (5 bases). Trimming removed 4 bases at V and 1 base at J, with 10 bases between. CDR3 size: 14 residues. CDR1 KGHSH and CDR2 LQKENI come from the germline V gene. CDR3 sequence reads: CASSQNGGNTEAFF. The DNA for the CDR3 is TGTGCCAGCTCACAAAACGGGGGGAACACTGAAGCTTTCTTT.

The CDR3 nucleotides are TGTGCCAGCATCCAGGGAAGGTCGGGCGAGCAGTACTTC. Translation: CASIQGRSGEQYF. The chain has TRBV6-4 and TRBJ2-7; a weak D match, TRBD1 (5 bases). This CDR3 region has 13 residues. Looked up from germline, CDR1 is MRHNA and CDR2 is SNTAGT. V was trimmed by 7 bases and J by 6 bases, leaving 16 bases between them.

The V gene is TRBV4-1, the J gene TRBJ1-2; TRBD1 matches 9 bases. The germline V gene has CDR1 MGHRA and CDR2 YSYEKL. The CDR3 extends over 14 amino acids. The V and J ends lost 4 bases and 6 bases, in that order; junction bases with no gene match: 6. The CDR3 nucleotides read TGCGCCAGCAGCCCGCGGACAGGGGAACATGGCTACACCTTC. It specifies CASSPRTGEHGYTF.

For the CDR3, the DNA is TGTGCCAGCAGCTTCGGGGTTCCTAACTACAATGAGCAGTTCTTC. This codes for CASSFGVPNYNEQFF. The J gene is TRBJ2-1, the V gene TRBV7-9, with TRBD2 as a possible D gene (5 bases). The CDR3 consists of 15 residues. CDR1 SEHNR and CDR2 FQNEAQ come from the germline V gene (reference sequence). Trimming stripped 3 bases from V and 3 bases from J, with 12 bases between.

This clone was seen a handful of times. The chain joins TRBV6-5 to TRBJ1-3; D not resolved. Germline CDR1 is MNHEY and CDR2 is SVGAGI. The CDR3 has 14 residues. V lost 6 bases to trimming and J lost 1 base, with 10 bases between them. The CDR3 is CASRGRGSGNTIYF. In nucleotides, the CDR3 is TGTGCCAGCAGAGGGCGAGGGTCTGGAAACACCATATATTTT.

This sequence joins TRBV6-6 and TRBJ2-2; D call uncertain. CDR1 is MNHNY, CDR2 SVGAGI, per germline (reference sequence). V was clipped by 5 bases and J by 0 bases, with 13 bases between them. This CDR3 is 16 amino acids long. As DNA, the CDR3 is TGTGCCAGCAGTCCACGGGTCTCTACGAACACCGGGGAGCTGTTTTTT. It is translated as CASSPRVSTNTGELFF.

The CDR3 DNA follows: TGTGCCAGTAGTATCCGAGATAACCCCAAGAACACTGAAGCTTTCTTT. Its translation: CASSIRDNPKNTEAFF. V and J are TRBV19 and TRBJ1-1; unclear D gene. Trimming left V 3 bases short and J 1 base short, with 15 bases between. Germline CDR1 is LNHDA and CDR2 is SQIVND (reference sequence). This CDR3 region has 16 residues.

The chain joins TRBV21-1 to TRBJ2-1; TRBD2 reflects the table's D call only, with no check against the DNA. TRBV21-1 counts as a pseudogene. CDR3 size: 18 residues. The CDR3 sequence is CASSKRGGPLSSYNEQFF. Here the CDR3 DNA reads TGTGCCAGCAGCAAACGCGGCGGCCCGCTCAGCTCCTACAATGAGCAGTTCTTC.

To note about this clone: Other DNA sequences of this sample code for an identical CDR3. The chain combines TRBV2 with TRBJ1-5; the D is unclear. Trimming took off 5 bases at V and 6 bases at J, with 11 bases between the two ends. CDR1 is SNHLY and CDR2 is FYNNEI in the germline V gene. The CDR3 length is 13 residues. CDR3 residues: CASSPQGGQPQHF. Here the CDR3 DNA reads TGTGCCAGCAGTCCCCAAGGCGGTCAGCCCCAGCATTTT.

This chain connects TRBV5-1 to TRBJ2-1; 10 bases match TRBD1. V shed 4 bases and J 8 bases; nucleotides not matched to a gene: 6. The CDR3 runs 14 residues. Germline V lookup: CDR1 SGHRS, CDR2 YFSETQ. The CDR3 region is CASSPGDRGHEQFF. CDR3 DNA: TGCGCCAGCAGCCCTGGGGACAGGGGTCATGAGCAGTTCTTC. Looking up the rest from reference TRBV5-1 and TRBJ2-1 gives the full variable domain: KAGVTQTPRYLIKTRGQQVTLSCSPISGHRSVSWYQQTPGQGLQFLFEYFSETQRNKGNFPGRFSGRQFSNSRSEMNVSTLELGDSALYLCASSPGDRGHEQFFGPGTRLTVL.

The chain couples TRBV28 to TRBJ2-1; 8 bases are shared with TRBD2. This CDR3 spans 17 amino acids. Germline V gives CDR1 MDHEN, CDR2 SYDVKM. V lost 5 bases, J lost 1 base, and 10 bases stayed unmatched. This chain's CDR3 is CASSPWSGGASYNEQFF. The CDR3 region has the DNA TGTGCCAGCAGTCCCTGGTCGGGGGGGGCGTCCTACAATGAGCAGTTCTTC.

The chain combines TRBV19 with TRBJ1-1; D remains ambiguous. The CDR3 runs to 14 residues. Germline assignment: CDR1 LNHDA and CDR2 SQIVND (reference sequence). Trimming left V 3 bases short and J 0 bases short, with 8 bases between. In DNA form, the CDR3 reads TGTGCCAGTAGTATTGGGGAGTTGAACACTGAAGCTTTCTTT. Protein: CASSIGELNTEAFF.

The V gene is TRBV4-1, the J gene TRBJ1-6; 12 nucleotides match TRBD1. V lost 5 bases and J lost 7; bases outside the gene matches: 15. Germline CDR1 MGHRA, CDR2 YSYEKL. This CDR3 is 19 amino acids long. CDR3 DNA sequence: TGCGCCAGCAGCAAATTACCGGGACAGGGGGCTCTTGTGAATTCACCCCTCCACTTT. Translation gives CASSKLPGQGALVNSPLHF.

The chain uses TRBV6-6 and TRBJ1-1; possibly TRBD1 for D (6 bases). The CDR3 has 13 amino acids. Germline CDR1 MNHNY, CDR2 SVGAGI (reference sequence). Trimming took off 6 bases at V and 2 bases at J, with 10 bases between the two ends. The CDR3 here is CASRPRGNTEAFF. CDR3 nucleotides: TGTGCCAGCAGACCCAGGGGAAACACTGAAGCTTTCTTT.

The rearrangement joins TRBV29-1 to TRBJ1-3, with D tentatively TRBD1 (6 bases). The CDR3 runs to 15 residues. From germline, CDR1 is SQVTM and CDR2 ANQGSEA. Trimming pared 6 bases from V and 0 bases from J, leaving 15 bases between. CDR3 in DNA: TGCAGCGTGGAACAGGGCCGATCCTCTGGAAACACCATATATTTT. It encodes CSVEQGRSSGNTIYF.

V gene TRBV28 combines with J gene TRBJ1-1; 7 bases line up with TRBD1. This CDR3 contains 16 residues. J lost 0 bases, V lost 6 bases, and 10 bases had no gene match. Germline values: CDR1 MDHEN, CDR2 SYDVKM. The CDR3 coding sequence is TGTGCCAGCAGAACAGACAGGGACCACATGAACACTGAAGCTTTCTTT. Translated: CASRTDRDHMNTEAFF.

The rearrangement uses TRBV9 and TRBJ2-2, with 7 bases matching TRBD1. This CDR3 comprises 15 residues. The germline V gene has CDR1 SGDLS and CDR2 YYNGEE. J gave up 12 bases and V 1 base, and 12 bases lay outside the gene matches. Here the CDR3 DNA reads TGTGCCAGCAGCGTAACTCTATTGGGGACAGAGAAGCTGTTTTTT. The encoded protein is CASSVTLLGTEKLFF.

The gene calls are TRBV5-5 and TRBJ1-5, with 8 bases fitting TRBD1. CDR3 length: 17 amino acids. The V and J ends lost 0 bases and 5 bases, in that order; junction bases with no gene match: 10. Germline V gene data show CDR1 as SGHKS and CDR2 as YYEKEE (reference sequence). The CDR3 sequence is CASSLDSAQGAYQPQHF. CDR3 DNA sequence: TGTGCCAGCAGCTTGGATTCTGCCCAGGGGGCTTATCAGCCCCAGCATTTT.

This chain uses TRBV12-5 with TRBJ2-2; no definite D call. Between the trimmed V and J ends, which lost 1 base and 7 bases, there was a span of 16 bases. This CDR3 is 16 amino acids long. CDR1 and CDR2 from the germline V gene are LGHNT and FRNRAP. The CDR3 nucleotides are TGTGCTAGTGGTTTGGCAACTACTGACTTGGGCGGGGAGCTGTTTTTT. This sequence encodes CASGLATTDLGGELFF.

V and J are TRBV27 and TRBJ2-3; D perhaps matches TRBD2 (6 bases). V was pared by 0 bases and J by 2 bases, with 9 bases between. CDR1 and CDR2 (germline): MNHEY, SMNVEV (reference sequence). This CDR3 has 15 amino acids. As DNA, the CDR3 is TGTGCCAGCAGTTTATCGAGACTAGACACAGATACGCAGTATTTT. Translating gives CASSLSRLDTDTQYF.

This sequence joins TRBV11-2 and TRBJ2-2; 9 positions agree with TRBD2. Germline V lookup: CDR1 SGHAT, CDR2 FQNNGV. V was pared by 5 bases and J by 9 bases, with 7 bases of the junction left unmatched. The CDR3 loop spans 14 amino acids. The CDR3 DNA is TGTGCCAGCAGCCTGGGACTAGCCTCCCGGGAGCTGTTTTTT. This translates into CASSLGLASRELFF.

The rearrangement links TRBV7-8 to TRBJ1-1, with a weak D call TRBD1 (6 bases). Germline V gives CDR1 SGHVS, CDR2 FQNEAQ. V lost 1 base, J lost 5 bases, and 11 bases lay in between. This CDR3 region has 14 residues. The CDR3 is CASSLDRVVTEAFF. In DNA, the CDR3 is TGTGCCAGCAGCTTAGACAGGGTAGTTACTGAAGCTTTCTTT.